This T cell receptor beta chain was sequenced in a study of cytomegalovirus exposure and HLA in healthy donors. Study results and limitations: In a later analysis, HLA-associated TCR beta chains were more clonally expanded than equally common others. Previous analysis showed most TCR beta V segments were productive about 87% or about 30% of the time.

CDR1 and CDR2 from the germline V gene are MNHEY and SVGAGI. V lost 8 bases, J lost 7 bases, and 12 bases lay in between. The CDR3 consists of 12 residues. It was with 60 Vbeta and 13 Jbeta primers that the PCR ran. The method was immunoSEQ multiplex PCR; TCRdb's version includes in-frame clones alone and lacks a portion of them. The data hold 85,000 to 130,000 clones, with about 77% observed a single time. This clone showed up just a few times. Its antigen remains unknown. V gene TRBV6-5 combines with J gene TRBJ2-1; D is perhaps TRBD2 (6 bases). This TCR was sampled from a woman aged 50 to 60 in good health and CMV-seropositive. The sample was PBMCs. The CDR3 sequence: CASWAGINEQFF. The CDR3 coding sequence is TGTGCCAGCTGGGCGGGGATTAATGAGCAGTTCTTC.